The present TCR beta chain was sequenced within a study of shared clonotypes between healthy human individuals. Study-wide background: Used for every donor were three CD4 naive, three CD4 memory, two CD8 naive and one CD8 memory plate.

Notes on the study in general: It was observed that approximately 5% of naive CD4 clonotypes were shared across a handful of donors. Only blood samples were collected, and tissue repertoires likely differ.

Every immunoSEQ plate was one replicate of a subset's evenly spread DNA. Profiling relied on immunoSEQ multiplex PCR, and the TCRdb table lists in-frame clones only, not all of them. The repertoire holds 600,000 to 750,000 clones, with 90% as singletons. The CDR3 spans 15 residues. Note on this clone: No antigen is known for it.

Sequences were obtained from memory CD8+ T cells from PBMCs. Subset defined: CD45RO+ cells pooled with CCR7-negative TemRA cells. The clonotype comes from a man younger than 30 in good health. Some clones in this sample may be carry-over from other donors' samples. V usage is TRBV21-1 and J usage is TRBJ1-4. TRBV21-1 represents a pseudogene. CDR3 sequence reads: CASSLDLSTNEKLFF. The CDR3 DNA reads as TGTGCCAGCAGCTTAGACCTATCAACTAATGAAAAACTGTTTTTT.